Shown below are 9 T cell receptor beta chains from a single sample sequenced in a study of a mutant IDH1 vaccine in newly diagnosed glioma. The method was immunoSEQ multiplex PCR; TCRdb's version includes in-frame clones alone and lacks a portion of them. The data contain 9,500 to 12,000 clones, around 88% of them seen just once; the ten biggest clones take up about 5%. Time point indicated: week 23, last vaccination. Every vaccination contained 300 ug of the mutant IDH1 20-mer peptide and was paired with topical imiquimod. These TCRs are of unknown antigen specificity. The input for sequencing was PBMCs, taken from a glioma patient whose treatment included an IDH1 peptide vaccine. All receptors derive from a woman aged 40-49 years with glioma. Some clones in this sample may be carry-over from other donors' samples.

The table lists this clone with a count of one. The V and J genes are TRBV5-4 and TRBJ2-7, with 8 bases identical to TRBD1. Germline assignment: CDR1 SGHNT and CDR2 YYREEE (reference sequence). The CDR3 extends over 13 amino acids. V was clipped by 4 bases and J by 3 bases; unmatched bases: 3. In nucleotides, the CDR3 is TGTGCCAGCAGCAACGACAGGGGCTACGAGCAGTACTTC. It is translated as CASSNDRGYEQYF.

The chain employs TRBV5-1 and TRBJ1-2; D remains unclear. This CDR3 is 16 amino acids long. V dropped 4 bases and J dropped 5 bases, with 21 bases sitting between them. Germline V CDR1 and CDR2: SGHRS, YFSETQ. The CDR3 protein is CASSRPISRGGYGYTF. In DNA form, the CDR3 reads TGCGCCAGCAGCAGGCCCATCTCGCGGGGAGGTTATGGCTACACCTTC.

V and J are TRBV25-1 and TRBJ1-2, with a weak D call TRBD1 (6 bases). Germline lookup yields CDR1 MGHDK and CDR2 SYGVNS. V lost 6 bases and J lost 8, with 13 bases in between. The CDR3 length is 12 residues. CDR3 sequence: CASSAGVWGYTF. DNA for the CDR3: TGTGCCAGCAGCGCAGGGGTGTGGGGCTACACCTTC.

This clone has a single count. The chain is built from TRBV2 and TRBJ1-4; D is perhaps TRBD1 (5 bases). The CDR3 covers 14 residues. In germline, CDR1 is SNHLY, CDR2 FYNNEI. Trimming took 6 bases from V and 8 from J, leaving 16 bases between them. The CDR3 DNA sequence: TGTGCCAGCAGCGCCGGGACGCAGTTGGAAAAACTGTTTTTT. Translation gives CASSAGTQLEKLFF.

V and J are TRBV10-3 and TRBJ2-7, with a weak D call TRBD1 (6 bases). This CDR3 has 13 amino acids. Germline CDR1 reads ENHRY; CDR2 reads SYGVKD. Trimming pared 6 bases from V and 2 bases from J, leaving 11 bases between. Written as DNA, the CDR3 is TGTGCCATCAGCGAACAGGGAGCCTACGAGCAGTACTTC. It encodes CAISEQGAYEQYF.

The chain is built from TRBV6-1 and TRBJ1-5; D gene uncertain. Germline V gene lookup returns CDR1 MNHNS and CDR2 SASEGT. The V gene lost 3 bases and the J gene lost 5 bases, with 11 bases spanning the gap. The CDR3 has 14 residues. CDR3 region: CASSEAARHQPQHF. CDR3 nucleotide sequence: TGTGCCAGCAGTGAGGCGGCACGACATCAGCCCCAGCATTTT.

This clone was detected only once. The rearrangement uses TRBV7-9 and TRBJ2-2; D remains unclear. The CDR3 length is 14 residues. The V end was cut by 4 bases, the J end by 5 bases, with 11 bases between. Per germline, CDR1 SEHNR and CDR2 FQNEAQ (reference sequence). The CDR3 protein is CASSYNLNTGELFF. The CDR3 region has the DNA TGTGCCAGCAGCTATAACTTGAATACCGGGGAGCTGTTTTTT.

As concerns this clone: At one end the junction does not follow the germline gene, possibly because of a read error. The chain recombines TRBV6-1 with TRBJ1-4; D is uncertain. Per germline, CDR1 MNHNS and CDR2 SASEGT. This CDR3 has 14 residues. For the CDR3, the DNA is TGTGCCACGAAAACCGAGGAGTTTAATGGAAAACTGTTTTTT. This sequence encodes CATKTEEFNGKLFF.

The J gene is TRBJ2-3, the V gene TRBV6-1; D gene uncertain. Trimming removed 6 bases at V and 0 bases at J, with 4 bases between. Germline V CDR1 and CDR2: MNHNS, SASEGT. There are 12 residues in the CDR3. The CDR3 bases are TGTGCCAGCAGGGCTAGCACAGATACGCAGTATTTT. This encodes CASRASTDTQYF.